These 9 T cell receptor beta chains were sequenced from one sample in a study of graft-versus-host responses after intestinal transplantation. Data came from immunoSEQ multiplex PCR; TCRdb stores just in-frame clones and leaves some out. This table holds about 97,000 clones, about 93% found once. Sequenced here: PBMCs, sampled around 68 weeks after intestinal transplant. These receptors came from a human patient who received an intestinal transplant, so some T cells may come from the graft donor.

This chain connects TRBV11-1 to TRBJ2-7, with D possibly TRBD1 on 6 matching bases. The CDR3 totals 18 residues. CDR1 and CDR2 (germline): SGHAT, FQDESV (reference sequence). The ends were cut back, 1 base at V and 2 bases at J, with 21 bases in the middle. The CDR3 is CASSLVRGTDAAAYEQYF. The CDR3 coding sequence is TGTGCCAGCAGCTTAGTAAGGGGGACGGACGCGGCCGCCTACGAGCAGTACTTC. Variable domain in full (rest from reference TRBV11-1 and TRBJ2-7): EAEVAQSPRYKITEKSQAVAFWCDPISGHATLYWYRQILGQGPELLVQFQDESVVDDSQLPKDRFSAERLKGVDSTLKIQPAELGDSAMYLCASSLVRGTDAAAYEQYFGPGTRLTVT.

The gene calls are TRBV5-1 and TRBJ2-2; D call uncertain. This CDR3 has 17 amino acids. The V and J ends lost 4 bases and 5 bases respectively, with 21 bases between them. The germline V gene encodes CDR1 SGHRS and CDR2 YFSETQ. CDR3 coding DNA: TGCGCCAGCAGCCTCCCCGCACGACTCGTAAATACCGGGGAGCTGTTTTTT. Translation: CASSLPARLVNTGELFF.

This chain joins TRBV5-6 and TRBJ2-1; a weak D match, TRBD2 (6 bases). This CDR3 spans 12 amino acids. Germline CDR1 and CDR2: SGHDT and YYEEEE. Trimming stripped 4 bases from V and 6 bases from J, with 8 bases between. The CDR3 nucleotides read TGTGCCAGCAGCCGGGGGTCCAATGAGCAGTTCTTC. It is translated as CASSRGSNEQFF.

V usage is TRBV28 and J usage is TRBJ1-2; TRBD1 matches at 10 bases. The trim removed 4 bases at V and 2 bases at J, leaving 7 bases unmatched. CDR1 and CDR2 (germline): MDHEN, SYDVKM. The CDR3 totals 16 residues. CDR3 loop: CASSSLDRGGNYGYTF. In DNA, the CDR3 is TGTGCCAGCAGTTCGCTGGACAGGGGGGGGAACTATGGCTACACCTTC.

This rearrangement joins TRBV12-5 to TRBJ1-2; D is ambiguous. The germline V and J ends were trimmed by 4 bases and 3 bases, with 12 bases remaining between them. In germline, CDR1 is LGHNT, CDR2 FRNRAP. CDR3 size: 14 residues. In DNA form, the CDR3 reads TGTGCTAGTGGTTCTGCGGACGGGTACTATGGCTACACCTTC. It translates to CASGSADGYYGYTF.

This chain joins TRBV6-1 and TRBJ1-1; no firm D call. The CDR3 is 11 residues long. Germline CDR1 is MNHNS and CDR2 is SASEGT. The V gene lost 3 bases and the J gene lost 3 bases, with 2 bases spanning the gap. This chain's CDR3 is CASSDYTEAFF. The CDR3 coding sequence is TGTGCCAGCAGTGACTACACTGAAGCTTTCTTT.

This rearrangement joins TRBV27 to TRBJ1-1; D is undetermined. Germline V lookup: CDR1 MNHEY, CDR2 SMNVEV (reference sequence). This CDR3 is built from 15 residues. V lost 2 bases and J lost 2, with 12 bases in between. The CDR3 DNA reads as TGTGCCAGCAGTTTAATAAAAGACAAAAACACTGAAGCTTTCTTT. This translates into CASSLIKDKNTEAFF.

Points on this clone: The junction departs from the called germline gene at one end, perhaps through a read error. This chain joins TRBV10-2 and TRBJ1-1, with 7 bases that match TRBD1. The CDR3 sequence is 15 residues long. Per the germline V gene, CDR1 is WSHSY and CDR2 is SAAADI. Here the CDR3 reads CASGESTGRNTEAFF. CDR3 DNA sequence: TGCGCCAGCGGTGAGTCGACAGGGCGGAACACTGAAGCTTTCTTT.

V usage is TRBV5-6 and J usage is TRBJ1-1; D ambiguous. The V gene lost 0 bases and the J gene lost 1 base, with 7 bases spanning the gap. The germline V gene encodes CDR1 SGHDT and CDR2 YYEEEE. The CDR3 is made up of 14 amino acids. CDR3 loop: CASSLGGSNTEAFF. In DNA, the CDR3 is TGTGCCAGCAGCTTGGGGGGTTCGAACACTGAAGCTTTCTTT.